The rows below give T cell receptor beta chains drawn from one sample of a study of cytotoxic CD8 clonotypes in ibrutinib-treated CLL. Profiling relied on immunoSEQ multiplex PCR, and the TCRdb table lists in-frame clones only, not all of them. This table holds 25,000 to 30,000 clones, approximately 57% found once. Source: PBMCs, taken before ibrutinib treatment. Every receptor here comes from a human donor with chronic lymphocytic leukemia. CDR3s leave out the opening cysteine and the closing phenylalanine or tryptophan. A D gene is named only where the DNA matches it firmly.

D: -
V: TRBV18
J: TRBJ1-2
CDR3: ASSPERSGGAEGYT

D: -
V: TRBV7-9
J: TRBJ2-3
CDR3: ASRFGAGGTDTQY

D: TRBD1
V: TRBV4-1
J: TRBJ2-3
CDR3: ASSQESGQGAADTQY

D: -
V: TRBV7-6
J: TRBJ2-3
CDR3: ASSPAPPGTEGRNTQY

D: TRBD2
V: TRBV6-5
J: TRBJ2-1
CDR3: ASSYSPSGVNEQF

D: TRBD2
V: TRBV18
J: TRBJ2-7
CDR3: ASSPVGTSGVTYEQY

D: TRBD1
V: TRBV19
J: TRBJ2-7
CDR3: ASSAKGGPIEQY

D: TRBD2
V: TRBV28
J: TRBJ2-3
CDR3: ASTPNDWLADTDTQY

D: -
V: TRBV5-1
J: TRBJ1-2
CDR3: ASSPGPWVVRSGYT

D: TRBD1
V: TRBV7-2
J: TRBJ1-2
CDR3: ASSLRGQGGPGYT